The 16 T cell receptor beta chains below all came from one sample that was sequenced in a study of blood T cell repertoires in COVID-19. The repertoire was sequenced with immunoSEQ multiplex PCR; TCRdb's copy has only in-frame clones and lacks some. The profile shows 310,000 or so clones, roughly 90% of them singletons. The specimen was peripheral blood. The source is a woman in her forties or fifties with active or convalescent COVID-19.

Only one count was recorded for this clone. V is TRBV7-2 and J is TRBJ1-3, with D hard to call. V lost 0 bases to trimming and J lost 0 bases, with 6 bases between them. CDR1 and CDR2 from the germline V gene are SGHTA and FQGNSA. The CDR3 is 15 amino acids. The CDR3 here is CASSLAVSSGNTIYF. The CDR3 region has the DNA TGTGCCAGCAGCTTAGCTGTTAGCTCTGGAAACACCATATATTTT.

The rearrangement uses TRBV7-2 and TRBJ1-1; D possibly corresponds to TRBD1 (5 bases). CDR3 length: 16 amino acids. The germline CDR1 and CDR2 sequences are SGHTA and FQGNSA. V was trimmed by 0 bases and J by 1 base, leaving 12 bases between them. The chain's CDR3 is CASSLALTVTNTEAFF. The CDR3, as DNA: TGTGCCAGCAGCTTAGCCCTGACAGTGACGAACACTGAAGCTTTCTTT.

This clone was seen only a few times. Other DNA sequences from this sample encode an identical CDR3 as well. The CDR3 is CASSPHNEQFF. As DNA, the CDR3 is TGCGCCAGCAGCCCTCACAATGAGCAGTTCTTC. The gene calls are TRBV10-2 and TRBJ2-1; D is unresolved. The CDR3 is 11 residues long. Trimming took off 6 bases at V and 5 bases at J, with 5 bases between the two ends. Germline lookup yields CDR1 WSHSY and CDR2 SAAADI.

The V call is TRBV27, the J call TRBJ2-7, with 8 bases lining up with TRBD1. V lost 6 bases to trimming and J lost 4 bases; unmatched junction nucleotides: 8. CDR1 MNHEY and CDR2 SMNVEV come from the germline V gene (reference sequence). There are 14 residues in the CDR3. CDR3 region: CASRRTGLTYEQYF. CDR3 DNA sequence: TGTGCCAGCAGGAGGACAGGGTTAACTTACGAGCAGTACTTC.

The V gene is TRBV9, the J gene TRBJ1-4; D not resolved. The CDR3 is 14 residues long. V shed 3 bases and J shed 4 bases, with 10 bases lying between them. Germline values: CDR1 SGDLS, CDR2 YYNGEE. The CDR3 bases are TGTGCCAGCAGCGCCCCGGGAGGTAATGAAAAACTGTTTTTT. It specifies CASSAPGGNEKLFF. Supplemented by reference TRBV9 and TRBJ1-4, the full variable domain reads DSGVTQTPKHLITATGQRVTLRCSPRSGDLSVYWYQQSLDQGLQFLIQYYNGEERAKGNILERFSAQQFPDLHSELNLSSLELGDSALYFCASSAPGGNEKLFFGSGTQLSVL.

This chain joins TRBV6-2 or TRBV6-3 and TRBJ1-2, with 10 nucleotides matching TRBD1. With V trimmed by 6 bases and J by 8 bases, 12 bases remained unmatched. The CDR3 is 15 residues long. In germline, CDR1 is MNHEY, CDR2 SVGEGT. The DNA of the CDR3 is TGTGCCAGCAGCCCCGGGACAGGGGCCACTAAGGGCTACACCTTC. Translation: CASSPGTGATKGYTF.

The V and J genes are TRBV10-3 and TRBJ2-1; 8 bases agree with TRBD1. The CDR3 has 14 amino acids. CDR1 is ENHRY, CDR2 SYGVKD, per germline. Unmatched junction bases numbered 12, after V lost 11 bases and J lost 6 bases. CDR3 protein: CAVSGTGPGNEQFF. The CDR3, as DNA: TGTGCCGTTTCCGGGACAGGACCTGGCAATGAGCAGTTCTTC.

The V call is TRBV4-1, the J call TRBJ1-1, with 8 positions matching TRBD1. The CDR3 loop spans 14 amino acids. V trimming: 2 bases; J trimming: 4 bases; junction bases outside the gene matches: 3. Per germline, CDR1 MGHRA and CDR2 YSYEKL. CDR3 bases: TGCGCCAGCAGCCAACACACAGGGGGCACTGAAGCTTTCTTT. It codes for CASSQHTGGTEAFF.

The chain combines TRBV15 with TRBJ2-7; TRBD1 agrees at 8 bases. V trimming: 3 bases; J trimming: 5 bases; junction bases outside the gene matches: 12. CDR3 length: 16 residues. Germline V gene data show CDR1 as LNHNV and CDR2 as YYDKDF (reference sequence). The DNA of the CDR3 is TGTGCCACCAGCAGCCAATCTCTAGGACAGGGCCACGAGCAGTACTTC. Translation: CATSSQSLGQGHEQYF.

This rearrangement joins TRBV3-1 (or the pseudogene TRBV3-2) to TRBJ1-2, with TRBD1 identical over 8 bases. Trimming cost V 8 bases and J 6 bases; bases outside gene matches: 5. CDR3 length equals 12 residues. Germline CDR1 and CDR2: LGHDT and YNNKEL (reference sequence). CDR3 residues: CASGPDRDGYTF. CDR3 DNA sequence: TGTGCCAGCGGCCCGGACAGGGATGGCTACACCTTC.

This chain uses TRBV5-1 with TRBJ1-2; 8 bases line up with TRBD1. Trimming cost V 4 bases and J 7 bases; bases outside gene matches: 12. The germline CDR1 and CDR2 sequences are SGHRS and YFSETQ. There are 15 residues in the CDR3. CDR3 residues: CASSRGQGLLLGYTF. The DNA for the CDR3 is TGCGCCAGCAGCAGAGGACAGGGACTATTACTTGGCTACACCTTC.

V usage is TRBV6-2 or TRBV6-3 and J usage is TRBJ2-7; 13 bases line up with TRBD2. V was clipped by 2 bases and J by 1 base; unmatched bases: 8. The CDR3 contains 18 residues. Germline V lookup: CDR1 MNHEY, CDR2 SVGEGT. DNA for the CDR3: TGTGCCAGCAGTTACATAGGACTAGCGGGAGATCTGTCCTACGAGCAGTACTTC. This sequence encodes CASSYIGLAGDLSYEQYF.

The V call is TRBV19, the J call TRBJ2-7; D not resolved. Germline V gene data show CDR1 as LNHDA and CDR2 as SQIVND (reference sequence). The CDR3 contains 14 residues. Trimming removed 5 bases from V and 5 bases from J, with 16 bases in between. In DNA form, the CDR3 reads TGTGCCAGTAGTTTAACACCGAACGCCCACGAGCAGTACTTC. Translated, it gives CASSLTPNAHEQYF.

This chain links TRBV19 with TRBJ1-4; 8 nucleotides match TRBD1. The CDR3 covers 13 residues. Germline lookup yields CDR1 LNHDA and CDR2 SQIVND (reference sequence). The V segment lost 3 bases and the J segment 8 bases; nucleotides outside the gene matches: 2. CDR3 DNA sequence: TGTGCCAGTAGTATTGACAGGGGAGAAAAACTGTTTTTT. Its protein is CASSIDRGEKLFF.

The J gene is TRBJ1-1, the V gene TRBV27; D call uncertain. The CDR3 consists of 13 residues. Germline assignment: CDR1 MNHEY and CDR2 SMNVEV (reference sequence). The V gene lost 5 bases and the J gene lost 7 bases, with 14 bases spanning the gap. The CDR3 DNA sequence: TGTGCCAGCAGTCCCTTCGCCGGGAGTGAAGCTTTCTTT. Protein: CASSPFAGSEAFF.

The chain couples TRBV29-1 to TRBJ2-7, with TRBD1 identical over 7 bases. The CDR3 runs to 16 residues. Looked up from germline, CDR1 is SQVTM and CDR2 is ANQGSEA. V shed 5 bases, J shed 2 bases, and the junction held 15 bases outside the gene matches. CDR3 region: CSVTLRQGWEPYEQYF. In DNA form, the CDR3 reads TGCAGCGTTACCCTACGACAGGGATGGGAACCCTACGAGCAGTACTTC.